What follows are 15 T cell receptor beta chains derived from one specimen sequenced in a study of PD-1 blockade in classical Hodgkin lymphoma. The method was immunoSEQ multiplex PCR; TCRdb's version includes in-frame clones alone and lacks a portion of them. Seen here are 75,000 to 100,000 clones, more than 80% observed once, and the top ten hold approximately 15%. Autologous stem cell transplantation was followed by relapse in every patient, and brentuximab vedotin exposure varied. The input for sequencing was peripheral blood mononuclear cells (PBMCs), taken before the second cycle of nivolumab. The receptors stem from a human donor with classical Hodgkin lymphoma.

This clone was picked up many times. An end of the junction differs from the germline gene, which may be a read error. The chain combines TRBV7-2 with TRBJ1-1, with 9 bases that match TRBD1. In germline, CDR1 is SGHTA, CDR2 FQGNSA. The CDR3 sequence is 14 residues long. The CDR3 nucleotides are TGTGCCAGCACCTTAGTACAGGGGGCGGCTGAAGCTTTCTTT. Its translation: CASTLVQGAAEAFF.

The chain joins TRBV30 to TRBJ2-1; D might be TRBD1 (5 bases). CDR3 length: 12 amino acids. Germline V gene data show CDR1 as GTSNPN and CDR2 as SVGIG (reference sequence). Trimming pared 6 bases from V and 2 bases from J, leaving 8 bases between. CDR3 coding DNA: TGTGCCTGCAGGGCTACCTACAATGAGCAGTTCTTC. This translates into CACRATYNEQFF.

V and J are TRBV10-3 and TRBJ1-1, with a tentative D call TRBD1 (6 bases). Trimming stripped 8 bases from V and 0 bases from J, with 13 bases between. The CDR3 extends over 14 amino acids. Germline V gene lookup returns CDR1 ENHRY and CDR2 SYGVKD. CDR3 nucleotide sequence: TGTGCCATCTTTCGGACAGAGATGAACACTGAAGCTTTCTTT. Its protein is CAIFRTEMNTEAFF.

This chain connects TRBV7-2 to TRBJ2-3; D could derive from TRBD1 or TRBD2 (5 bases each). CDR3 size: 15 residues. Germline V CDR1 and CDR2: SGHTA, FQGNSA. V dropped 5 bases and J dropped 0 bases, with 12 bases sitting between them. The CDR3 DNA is TGTGCCAGCAGCATTTACTGGGGGAGCACAGATACGCAGTATTTT. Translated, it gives CASSIYWGSTDTQYF.

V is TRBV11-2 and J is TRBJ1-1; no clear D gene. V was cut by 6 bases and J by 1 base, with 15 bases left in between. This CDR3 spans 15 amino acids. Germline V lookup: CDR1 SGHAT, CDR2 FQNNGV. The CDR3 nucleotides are TGTGCCAGCAGTTTTACCGGGCCCCGGAACACTGAAGCTTTCTTT. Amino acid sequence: CASSFTGPRNTEAFF.

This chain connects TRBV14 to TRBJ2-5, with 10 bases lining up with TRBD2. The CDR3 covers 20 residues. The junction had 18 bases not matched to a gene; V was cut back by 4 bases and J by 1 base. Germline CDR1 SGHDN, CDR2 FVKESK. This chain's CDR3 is CASSPLQPRLAGRTQETQYF. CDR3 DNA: TGTGCCAGCAGCCCCCTACAACCCCGACTAGCGGGTCGGACCCAAGAGACCCAGTACTTC.

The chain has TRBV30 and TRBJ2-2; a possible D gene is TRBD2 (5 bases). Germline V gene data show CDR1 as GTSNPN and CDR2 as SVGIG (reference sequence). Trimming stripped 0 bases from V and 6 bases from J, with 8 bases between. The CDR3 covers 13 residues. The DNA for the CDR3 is TGTGCCTGGAGTGTACGGGGAGCCGGGGAGCTGTTTTTT. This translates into CAWSVRGAGELFF.

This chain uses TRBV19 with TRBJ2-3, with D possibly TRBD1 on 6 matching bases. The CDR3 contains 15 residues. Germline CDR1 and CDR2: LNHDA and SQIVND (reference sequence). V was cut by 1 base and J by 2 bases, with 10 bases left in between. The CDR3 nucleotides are TGTGCCAGTAGTATAGGGGACATAGCCACAGATACGCAGTATTTT. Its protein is CASSIGDIATDTQYF.

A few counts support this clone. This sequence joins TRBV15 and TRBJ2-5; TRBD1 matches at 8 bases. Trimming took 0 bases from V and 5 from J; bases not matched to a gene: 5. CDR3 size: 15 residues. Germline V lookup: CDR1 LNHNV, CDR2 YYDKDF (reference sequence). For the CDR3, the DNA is TGTGCCACCAGCAGAGATCCAGGGGGCGACGAGACCCAGTACTTC. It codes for CATSRDPGGDETQYF.

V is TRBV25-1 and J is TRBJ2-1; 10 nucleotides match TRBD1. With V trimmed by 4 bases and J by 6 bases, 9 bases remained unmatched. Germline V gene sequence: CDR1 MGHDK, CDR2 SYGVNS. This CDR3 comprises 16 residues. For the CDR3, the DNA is TGTGCCAGCAGTGTCGGTGCCGGGACAGGGGTCAATGAGCAGTTCTTC. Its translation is CASSVGAGTGVNEQFF.

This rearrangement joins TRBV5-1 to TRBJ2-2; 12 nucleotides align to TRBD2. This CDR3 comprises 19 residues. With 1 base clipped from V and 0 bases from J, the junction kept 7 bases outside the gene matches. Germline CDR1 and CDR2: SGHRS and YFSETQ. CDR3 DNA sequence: TGCGCCAGCAGCTTGAAGGCTAGCGGGAGGGCCGCGAACACCGGGGAGCTGTTTTTT. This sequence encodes CASSLKASGRAANTGELFF.

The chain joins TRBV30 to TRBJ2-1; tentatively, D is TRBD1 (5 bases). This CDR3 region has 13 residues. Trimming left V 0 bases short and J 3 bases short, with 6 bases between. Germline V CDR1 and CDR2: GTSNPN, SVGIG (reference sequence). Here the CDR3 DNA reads TGTGCCTGGAGTGTAGGGGTCTACAATGAGCAGTTCTTC. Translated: CAWSVGVYNEQFF. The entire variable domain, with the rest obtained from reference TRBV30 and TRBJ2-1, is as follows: SQTIHQWPATLVQPVGSPLSLECTVEGTSNPNLYWYRQAAGRGLQLLFYSVGIGQISSEVPQNLSASRPQDRQFILSSKKLLLSDSGFYLCAWSVGVYNEQFFGPGTRLTVL.

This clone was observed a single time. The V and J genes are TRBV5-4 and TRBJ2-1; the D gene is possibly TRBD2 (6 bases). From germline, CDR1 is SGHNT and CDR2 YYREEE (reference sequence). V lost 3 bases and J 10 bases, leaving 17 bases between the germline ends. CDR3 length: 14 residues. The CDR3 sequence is CASSWGSGVGEQFF. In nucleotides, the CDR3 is TGTGCCAGCAGCTGGGGATCGGGGGTCGGGGAGCAGTTCTTC. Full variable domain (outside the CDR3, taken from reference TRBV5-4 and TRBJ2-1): ETGVTQSPTHLIKTRGQQVTLRCSSQSGHNTVSWYQQALGQGPQFIFQYYREEENGRGNFPPRFSGLQFPNYSSELNVNALELDDSALYLCASSWGSGVGEQFFGPGTRLTVL.

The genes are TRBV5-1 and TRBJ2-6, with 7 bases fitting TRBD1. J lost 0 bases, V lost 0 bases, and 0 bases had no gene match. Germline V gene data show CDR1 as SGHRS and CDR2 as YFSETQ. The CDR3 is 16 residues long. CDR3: CASSLAGGSGANVLTF. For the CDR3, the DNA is TGCGCCAGCAGCTTGGCAGGGGGCTCTGGGGCCAACGTCCTGACTTTC.

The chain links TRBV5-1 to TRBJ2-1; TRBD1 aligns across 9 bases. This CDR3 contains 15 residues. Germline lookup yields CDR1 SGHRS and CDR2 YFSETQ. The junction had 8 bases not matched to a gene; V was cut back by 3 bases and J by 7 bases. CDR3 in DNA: TGCGCCAGCAGCTGGGGGGACAGGGTTCGGAATGAGCAGTTCTTC. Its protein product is CASSWGDRVRNEQFF.